Sequencing of this T cell receptor beta chain was carried out in a study of shared clonotypes between healthy human individuals (dated by TCRdb to 2019 to 2021). General notes on the study: The cohort comprised a couple of women and a few men aged 18 to 49 years. For each donor, CD4 naive and CD4 memory were each given three plates, CD8 naive was given two plates, and CD8 memory was given one plate. To estimate repertoire size and how much clonotype sharing occurs between individuals, the study deeply sequenced the blood TCR repertoires of several healthy adults. To increase sequencing depth and limit assay-specific biases, different laboratories used diverse techniques to prepare libraries and sequence TCR repertoires. Between about 0.8 and 9 billion PBMCs per donor were obtained by leukapheresis. Overall study results and their limits: Based on pairwise subsampling, the degree of clonotype sharing among donors was expected to be affected by sequencing depth. Naive subsets generally had larger estimated clonotype richness than memory subsets did. Compared with non-shared clonotypes, clonotypes shared by all four sorted-subset donors had higher generation probabilities. Sampling was restricted to blood, and TCR repertoires in tissue are likely to differ from TCR repertoires in blood. Even with the large sequencing depth, rarefaction of the sorted-subset datasets indicated that sequencing was incomplete. Across several donors, approximately 4.9% of naive CD4, roughly 3.3% of naive CD8, 2% to 2.5% of memory CD4, and roughly 0.4% of memory CD8 clonotypes were shared. The genetic and exposure-history diversity represented was limited by the small number of donors.

The donors were healthy, HIV-negative adults who had no recently reported acute infections or vaccinations. Every donor was a Caucasian adult residing in Nashville, Tennessee, USA. Magnetic negative selection was used to enrich CD4+ T cells, after which naive cells were positively selected on CD45RA and the negative fraction became the memory subset. Blood was obtained by leukapheresis, after which PBMCs were separated by Ficoll-Histopaque density gradient centrifugation and cryopreserved in liquid nitrogen vapor phase. Analytical flow cytometry was used to check the purity and quantity of each magnetically sorted T cell population. Each sorted fraction had its genomic DNA isolated and then quantified by UV absorbance on a Nanodrop 2000c. In the case of this clone: There is no known antigen for this receptor. Base qualities were left out, and no much larger clone turns up one base away. Within the sample, other DNA sequences also encode this same CDR3.

V loses 0 bases of germline sequence and J loses 4 bases, and the interval between the two ends is 7 bases. From the germline V gene (reference sequence), CDR1 is SGHNT and CDR2 is YYREEE. The CDR3 contains 13 residues, cysteine and phenylalanine counted. The DNA shown is the 39-base CDR3, in frame from base 1. TCR CDR3 regions were amplified from genomic DNA by multiplex PCR using the deep immunoSEQ assay. Extracted genomic DNA from each cell subset was distributed evenly across all wells of several immunoSEQ 96-well plates, and each plate was treated as a replicate. For sorted subsets, each replicate PCR was loaded with around 220 ng genomic DNA, equivalent to some 31,000 T cell genomes. The purified libraries were quantified using a Qubit 3.0 fluorometer, sized with a Bioanalyzer 2100, and then quantified again using the KAPA Library Quantification kit. Every immunoSEQ 96-well plate was sequenced on a separate single-read 150-cycle Illumina NextSeq 550 flow cell. The authors' pipeline ran thus. Because the immunoSEQ output included only junctional sequences and no quality scores, the filtering could not be the same as the filtering used for full-length reads. To assign V/J genes and CDR3, sequences were annotated against IMGT germline references using PyIR, a Python wrapper for IgBLAST v1.9. Any read was removed if the V/J assignment was weak (E-value above 1e-6), the CDR3 was missing, or the read contained stop codons, out-of-frame junctions, or ambiguous translated residues. V3J clonotypes were defined as sequences sharing an identical inferred V gene, J gene, and CDR3 amino acid sequence. The percentage overlap between two repertoires was calculated by dividing the number of shared unique clonotypes by the size of the smaller repertoire. Repertoire richness was assessed with RTK rarefaction, the Chao1 estimator, and Recon v2.1 estimates of unobserved clonotypes. Generation probabilities were computed with OLGA for all TCRbeta clonotypes obtained by the gDNA method from a handful of donors. The clones in this table, taken by TCRdb from immuneACCESS, are in-frame only. Not every clone is retained; where verified, under half of the shortfall comes from an unresolved V gene, and the cause of the rest is unknown. D and trimming were read from the DNA, whereas the V and J calls and clone size are those reported in that table. The sample has some 2.3 million clones on record, 93% of them singletons. Jointly, the top ten make up 0.3% to 0.4% of the sample.

Source material: naive CD4+ T cells from PBMCs. According to the study, the label for this sample's cell subset or site signals: CD45RA+ positively selected. The chain couples TRBV5-4 to TRBJ1-2, with the D gene uncertain. This clonotype was sampled from a young man in good health. Some clones in this sample may be carry-over from other donors' samples. The CDR3 here reads CASSLGQSYGYTF. At the DNA level, the sequence is TGTGCCAGCAGCTTGGGGCAGTCCTATGGCTACACCTTC.